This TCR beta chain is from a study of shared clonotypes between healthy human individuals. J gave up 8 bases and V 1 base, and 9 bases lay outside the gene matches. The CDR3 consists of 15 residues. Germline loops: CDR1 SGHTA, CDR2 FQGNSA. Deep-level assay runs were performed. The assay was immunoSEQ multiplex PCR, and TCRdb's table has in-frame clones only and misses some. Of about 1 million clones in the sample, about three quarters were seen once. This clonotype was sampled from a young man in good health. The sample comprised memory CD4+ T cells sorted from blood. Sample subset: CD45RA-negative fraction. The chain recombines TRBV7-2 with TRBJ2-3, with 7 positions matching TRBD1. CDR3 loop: CASSLGGQGVVTQYF. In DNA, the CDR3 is TGTGCCAGCAGCTTAGGAGGGCAGGGGGTGGTTACGCAGTATTTT.